This T cell receptor (beta chain) was recorded in a study of beta chain features in type 1 diabetes. Overall study findings and caveats: In all four CD4+ subsets, TCRB CDR3 length was significantly, moderately reduced in type 1 diabetes.

This clone was observed a few times. Its target is not known. Expressed TCRB transcripts were sequenced after all isolated RNA was converted to cDNA. Sequencing of naive, central memory and regulatory T cell samples gave an average of about 3.7 million reads. Repertoires were generated with immunoSEQ multiplex PCR, while TCRdb's copy carries only in-frame clones and drops some. This sample carries about 740,000 clones, around an eighth of them seen once, and the ten largest clones take less than 0.025%. The germline gives CDR1 KGHSH, CDR2 LQKENI. V shed 2 bases, J shed 4 bases, and the junction held 10 bases outside the gene matches. The CDR3 is made up of 16 amino acids.

The sample taken for sequencing was naive CD4+ T cells from blood. The V and J genes are TRBV18 and TRBJ2-7; 8 positions agree with TRBD1. The sequence derives from a man aged 18 to 30 with type 1 diabetes. The CDR3 DNA follows: TGTGCCAGCTCACCAAACCCCGGACAGGGTGGTTACGAGCAGTACTTC. As protein: CASSPNPGQGGYEQYF.